The 4 T cell receptor beta chains given below trace back to one sample, sequenced in a study of blood T cell repertoires in COVID-19. Sequenced by immunoSEQ multiplex PCR; TCRdb stores in-frame clones only, minus some. Of a few hundred thousand clones in the sample, more than 75% are singletons; the top ten hold 0.99%. The sample taken for sequencing was peripheral blood. The source is a woman in her thirties or forties who had recovered from COVID-19.

This chain uses TRBV18 with TRBJ2-3, with D possibly TRBD2 on 7 matching bases. Looked up from germline, CDR1 is KGHSH and CDR2 is LQKENI. V lost 2 bases, J lost 2 bases, and 17 bases lay in between. CDR3 length: 17 amino acids. CDR3 sequence reads: CASSPLSAGAPTDTQYF. The CDR3 coding sequence is TGTGCCAGCTCACCATTGTCGGCGGGGGCCCCCACAGATACGCAGTATTTT.

The chain has TRBV18 and TRBJ2-2; D ambiguous. Germline V lookup: CDR1 KGHSH, CDR2 LQKENI. Trimming removed 3 bases at V and 0 bases at J, with 8 bases between. This CDR3 region has 15 residues. Here the CDR3 DNA reads TGTGCCAGCTCACCGGGCAGTTCGAACACCGGGGAGCTGTTTTTT. This codes for CASSPGSSNTGELFF.

The genes are TRBV5-1 and TRBJ1-1; 9 bases match TRBD1. After removal of 0 bases from V and 1 base from J, the junction contained 1 base not matched to a gene. CDR3 size: 15 residues. Germline V lookup: CDR1 SGHRS, CDR2 YFSETQ. In DNA form, the CDR3 reads TGCGCCAGCAGCTTGGGGACAGGGGCGAACACTGAAGCTTTCTTT. It translates to CASSLGTGANTEAFF.

The genes are TRBV10-3 and TRBJ2-1, with D possibly matching TRBD2 (5 bases). Germline V gene data show CDR1 as ENHRY and CDR2 as SYGVKD. There are 13 residues in the CDR3. The V and J ends lost 7 bases and 0 bases respectively, with 7 bases between them. The CDR3 reads CAIMRVSYNEQFF. The CDR3 DNA sequence: TGTGCCATCATGAGGGTCTCCTACAATGAGCAGTTCTTC.